The present TCR beta chain was sequenced within a study of T cell responses to AZD1222 COVID-19 vaccine. Study-wide points: Close to half of all spike-specific TCRs reportedly target regions of the variants that are unmutated. Donors were chiefly white British, with a greater number of females, and clonal diversity was perhaps underestimated.

This clone was detected a few times. The target antigen is unknown. The table came from immunoSEQ multiplex PCR; TCRdb's copy has only in-frame clones and leaves some out. The sample carries fewer than 85,000 clones, around 86% recorded once. The receptor's source is an adult who received the AZD1222 COVID-19 vaccine. The specimen comprised peripheral blood, sampled 28 days after the second AZD1222 dose.

CDR3 loop: CASSYLGGGPHGELFF. The CDR3 coding sequence is TGCGCCAGCAGCTACCTCGGAGGGGGGCCCCACGGGGAGCTGTTTTTT. The chain carries TRBV5-1 and TRBJ2-2; possibly TRBD1 or TRBD2 for D (6 bases each). The CDR3 runs 16 residues. CDR1 is SGHRS and CDR2 is YFSETQ in the germline V gene. Between the trimmed V and J ends, which lost 3 bases and 7 bases, there was a span of 19 bases.